This T cell receptor (beta chain) comes out of a study of cytomegalovirus exposure and HLA in healthy donors. Study observations and caveats: The likely origin of a cluster of highly shared sequence variants was a sequencing artifact.

This CDR3 comprises 14 residues. After removal of 7 bases from V and 5 bases from J, the junction contained 9 bases not matched to a gene. The PCR made use of 60 Vbeta and 13 Jbeta primers. Produced via immunoSEQ multiplex PCR; TCRdb's table is partial and in-frame only. This sample's table has some 150,000 clones. With respect to this clone: The target antigen is unknown.

The sequence was collected from a woman aged 18-35 years in good health and CMV-seropositive. The V and J genes are TRBV6-7 and TRBJ2-7, with 9 bases that match TRBD1. TRBV6-7 is assigned to the ORF class and has an uncertain function. Source material: PBMCs. CDR3 coding DNA: TGTGCCAGCATGGGGGACAGGGAGCGCCACGAGCAGTACTTC. Residues: CASMGDRERHEQYF.